Included here is one T cell receptor beta chain sequence, with context. The antigen is undetermined. TCRdb redid the calling of the 5' RACE reads with MiXCR, one entry per CDR3 protein. The sample includes around 300,000 distinct CDR3 sequences, around 4.5% of them seen just once. This sample is part of a study of T cells after yellow fever vaccination. V gave up 4 bases and J gave up 6 bases, with 16 bases separating them. CDR1 and CDR2 (germline): LGHDT, YNNKEL (reference sequence). CDR3 length equals 14 residues. The study's findings and limits: At approximately 96% for CD4 and roughly 87% for CD8, most primary-vaccination clones showed up again after the booster.

The source is a man younger than 30 who received the YFV17D yellow fever vaccine. Here the sequenced sample was PBMCs, taken 15 days after the yellow fever booster vaccination. The chain uses TRBV3-1 and TRBJ2-7, with D uncertain. CDR3 in amino acids: CASSRDRNGREQYF. The CDR3 DNA follows: TGTGCCAGCAGCCGAGATCGGAACGGACGCGAGCAGTACTTC.